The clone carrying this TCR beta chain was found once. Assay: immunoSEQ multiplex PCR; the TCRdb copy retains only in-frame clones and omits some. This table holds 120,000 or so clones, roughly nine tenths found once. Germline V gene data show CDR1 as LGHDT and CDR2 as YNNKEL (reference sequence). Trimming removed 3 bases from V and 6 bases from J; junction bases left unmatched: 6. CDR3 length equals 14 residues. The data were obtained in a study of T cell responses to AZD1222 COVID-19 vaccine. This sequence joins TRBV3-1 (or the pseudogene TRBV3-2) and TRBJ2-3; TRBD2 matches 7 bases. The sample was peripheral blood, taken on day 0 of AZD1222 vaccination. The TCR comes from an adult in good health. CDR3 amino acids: CASSQGGRGDTQYF. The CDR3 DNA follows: TGTGCCAGCAGCCAGGGCGGGAGAGGGGATACGCAGTATTTT.